A selection of T cell receptor beta chains follows, all from one sample in a study of vaccination and CD4 T cells after COVID-19. These receptors have no identified antigens. TCRdb re-called the PCR reads through MiXCR, storing one row per CDR3 protein. The sample has nearly 15,000 distinct CDR3 sequences, about 44% seen once. Specimen: CD4+ T cells from blood, cultured in vitro. The receptors derive from a human donor who had recovered from COVID-19. CDR3s include the opening cysteine and the closing phenylalanine or tryptophan. The order of the fields is D gene, J gene, clone size, V gene, CDR3 DNA, CDR3 protein. The D gene is left open where the match is weak. Rows give clone size only sometimes, using once, few, many, or a class for an expanded clone.

TRBD2 | TRBJ2-2 | - | TRBV4-3 | TGCGCCAGCAGCCAAGATTTGCGGGAGGGGGAGCTGTTTTTT | CASSQDLREGELFF
- | TRBJ1-5 | - | TRBV28 | TGTGCCAGCAGTTTCCTCGGAAAGGGCCTTAGCAATCAGCCCCAGCATTTT | CASSFLGKGLSNQPQHF
- | TRBJ2-2 | - | TRBV12-3/TRBV12-4 | TGTGCCAGCAGTTTGGGACTGATCACCGGGGAGCTGTTTTTT | CASSLGLITGELFF
- | TRBJ1-5 | few | TRBV6-1 | TGTGCCAGCAGCGGACGCCGTGATCAGCCCCAGCATTTT | CASSGRRDQPQHF
- | TRBJ1-3 | - | TRBV19 | TGTGCCTCCAGGATAAGCTCTGGAAACACCATATATTTT | CASRISSGNTIYF
TRBD1 | TRBJ1-3 | - | TRBV15 | TGTGCCACCAGCAGACAGGGGGGAACCATATATTTT | CATSRQGGTIYF
- | TRBJ2-2 | - | TRBV2 | TGTGCCAGCTGCGGGGACACCGGGGAGCTGTTTTTT | CASCGDTGELFF
- | TRBJ2-7 | - | TRBV10-3 | TGTGCCATCAGTGACGAGGGTTCCCTAAGCTCCTACGAGCAGTACTTC | CAISDEGSLSSYEQYF
- | TRBJ2-4 | few | TRBV6-1 | TGTGCCAGCAGTGCCCTGACGAGGGATAGTAAAAACATTCAGTACTTC | CASSALTRDSKNIQYF
- | TRBJ1-1 | - | TRBV20-1 | TGCAGTGCTAGGGGGAGCGCTGAAGCTTTCTTT | CSARGSAEAFF
TRBD2 | TRBJ2-1 | - | TRBV6-2/TRBV6-3 | TGTGCCAGCACAAGGACTAGCGGGGCCGTATATGAGCAGTTCTTC | CASTRTSGAVYEQFF
TRBD1 | TRBJ1-2 | - | TRBV6-5 | TGTGCCAGCAGTTCTCGGGGACAGGTTAGCTATGGCTACACCTTC | CASSSRGQVSYGYTF
- | TRBJ1-1 | - | TRBV6-5 | TGTGCCAGCAGTTACCGAGGGTTGATGAACACTGAAGCTTTCTTT | CASSYRGLMNTEAFF
- | TRBJ1-6 | - | TRBV6-5 | TGTGCCAGCAGTTACTCGTCAGGGGCTCGAGGTTCACCCCTCCACTTT | CASSYSSGARGSPLHF
- | TRBJ1-1 | few | TRBV20-1 | TGCAGTGCTAGATCTTTAGGGGGAGGGAACACTGAAGCTTTCTTT | CSARSLGGGNTEAFF
- | TRBJ1-5 | few | TRBV20-1 | TGCAGTGCTAGAGTATTTGGAGGGGGAGGCAATCAGCCCCAGCATTTT | CSARVFGGGGNQPQHF
- | TRBJ2-5 | - | TRBV20-1 | TGCAGTGCTGGCCGGGTCCAAGAGACCCAGTACTTC | CSAGRVQETQYF
- | TRBJ2-1 | - | TRBV24-1 | TGTGCCACCAGTGATTTAGTCCGACCCTCCTACAATGAGCAGTTCTTC | CATSDLVRPSYNEQFF
TRBD2 | TRBJ2-2 | once | TRBV20-1 | TGCAGTGCTAGAGATGCGGCTAGCGGGTACGGGGAGCTGTTTTTT | CSARDAASGYGELFF
TRBD1 | TRBJ2-7 | few | TRBV7-2 | TGTGCCAGCAGCTCCAGGACAGGGCGAGGATACTTC | CASSSRTGRGYF
- | TRBJ1-2 | few | TRBV27 | TGTGCCAGCAGTTGGTCCCCAAAGCCAACATATGGCTACACCTTC | CASSWSPKPTYGYTF
- | TRBJ2-1 | - | TRBV27 | TGTGCCACCTCCGGGGTAGGGTACAATGAGCAGTTCTTC | CATSGVGYNEQFF
TRBD2 | TRBJ2-3 | - | TRBV12-3/TRBV12-4 | TGTGCCAGCAGCGTGACTAGCGGGGCCCGGGATACGCAGTATTTT | CASSVTSGARDTQYF
- | TRBJ2-3 | - | TRBV4-1 | TGCGCCAGCAGCCAAGAATGGAGGACGGGGGTGTTCACAGATACGCAGTATTTT | CASSQEWRTGVFTDTQYF
- | TRBJ1-2 | - | TRBV7-3 | TGTGCCAGCAGCTTAGTGTCCGGGGACGGCTACACCTTC | CASSLVSGDGYTF
- | TRBJ2-5 | - | TRBV12-3/TRBV12-4 | TGTGCCAGCAGCTTAGGGACGGAGACCCAGTACTTC | CASSLGTETQYF
- | TRBJ2-1 | - | TRBV12-3/TRBV12-4 | TGTGCCAGCAGTCTCTGGGAAAATGAGCAGTTCTTC | CASSLWENEQFF
TRBD1 | TRBJ2-7 | - | TRBV24-1 | TGTGCCACCAGTGACAGCCGGGACAGGGGGCAAGAGCAGTACTTC | CATSDSRDRGQEQYF
TRBD2 | TRBJ2-3 | - | TRBV20-1 | TGCAGTGCTAGCGTGACTAGCGGGGGGCACCTCGGCCAGTATTTT | CSASVTSGGHLGQYF
TRBD1 | TRBJ1-2 | - | TRBV7-8 | TGTGCCAGCAGCTTAGGACAGGGGGGGCGCTACACCTTC | CASSLGQGGRYTF
TRBD1 | TRBJ1-2 | - | TRBV10-2 | TGCGCCAGTGCCCCGGGGACAGGAGGAGGCTATGGCTACACCTTC | CASAPGTGGGYGYTF
- | TRBJ2-7 | once | TRBV6-1 | TGTGCCAGTTACCCAACTTGGAGGGGACCTCACGAGCAGTACTTC | CASYPTWRGPHEQYF
- | TRBJ2-3 | - | TRBV5-4 | TGTGCCAGCAGCATACAGGGTACAGATACGCAGTATTTT | CASSIQGTDTQYF
TRBD2 | TRBJ2-1 | - | TRBV7-8 | TGTGCCAGCAGCTTAGTTTGGTGGACTAGCGGGAGGAACCACAATGAGCAGTTCTTC | CASSLVWWTSGRNHNEQFF
TRBD1 | TRBJ1-6 | - | TRBV6-1 | TGTGCCAGCAGTCGTACCCCCGGGACAGGGGCGTATAATTCACCCCTCCACTTT | CASSRTPGTGAYNSPLHF
- | TRBJ2-7 | - | TRBV2 | TGTGCCAGCAATGCCAGGGACTACGAGCAGTACTTC | CASNARDYEQYF
- | TRBJ2-2 | few | TRBV6-5 | TGTGCCAGCAGTTTAAGGGAGTACACCGGGGAGCTGTTTTTT | CASSLREYTGELFF
TRBD2 | TRBJ2-7 | - | TRBV4-3 | TGCGCCAGCAGCCAATTGTCTACTAGCGGGAATATATACGAGCAGTACTTC | CASSQLSTSGNIYEQYF
- | TRBJ1-1 | - | TRBV19 | TGTGCCAGTAGTACAGGTCTCCGCACTGAAGCTTTCTTT | CASSTGLRTEAFF
- | TRBJ1-1 | - | TRBV20-1 | TGCAGTGCTAGAGTCTGGGAGAACACTGAAGCTTTCTTT | CSARVWENTEAFF
- | TRBJ2-7 | few | TRBV7-2 | TGTGCCAGCAGCTTAGCCAATCCGAACTGGGACGAGCAGTACTTC | CASSLANPNWDEQYF
TRBD1 | TRBJ1-3 | few | TRBV20-1 | TGCAGTGCAAGGGACAGAGGGAGCTCTGGAAACACCATATATTTT | CSARDRGSSGNTIYF
- | TRBJ2-1 | - | TRBV9 | TGTGCCAGCAGCGGGTCGGTAAGCTCCTACAATGAGCAGTTCTTC | CASSGSVSSYNEQFF
TRBD1 | TRBJ1-3 | - | TRBV20-1 | TGCAGTGCTAGTGAGGGGGCCAACTCTGGAAACACCATATATTTT | CSASEGANSGNTIYF
TRBD1 | TRBJ2-7 | once | TRBV6-1 | TGTGCCAGCGTCGGGACAGGGAGCTCCTACGAGCAGTACTTC | CASVGTGSSYEQYF
- | TRBJ2-7 | few | TRBV6-1 | TGTGCCAGCACGGGGGCCTACGAGCAGTACTTC | CASTGAYEQYF